What follows is one T cell receptor beta chain and its context. This CDR3 is 18 amino acids long. The V and J ends lost 2 bases and 2 bases respectively, with 16 bases between them. Germline V gives CDR1 LGHNA, CDR2 YSLEER. The data were taken from a study of blood T cell repertoires in COVID-19. For the study at large: The United States, Italy and Spain were the sources of the acute and convalescent COVID-19 samples. T cells, B-cell-depleted T cells, or PBMCs supplied cDNA or gDNA.

Under the authors' procedure: Cell counts per sample came from amplifying reference gene primers. Measured with immunoSEQ multiplex PCR; TCRdb has only the in-frame clones, and not every one. That table supplies the V and J calls and clone size; D and trimming were determined from the DNA. The table records 130,000 to 150,000 clones, 80% to 90% of them present only once. The receptor comes from a human donor with acute or convalescent COVID-19. The donor label of this sample is uncertain. The rearrangement joins TRBV4-3 to TRBJ2-6; D gene ambiguous. Sequences were obtained from peripheral blood. CDR3 in amino acids: CASSQSAVFSPGANVLTF. Here the CDR3 DNA reads TGCGCCAGCAGCCAATCTGCGGTCTTCTCCCCTGGGGCCAACGTCCTGACTTTC.